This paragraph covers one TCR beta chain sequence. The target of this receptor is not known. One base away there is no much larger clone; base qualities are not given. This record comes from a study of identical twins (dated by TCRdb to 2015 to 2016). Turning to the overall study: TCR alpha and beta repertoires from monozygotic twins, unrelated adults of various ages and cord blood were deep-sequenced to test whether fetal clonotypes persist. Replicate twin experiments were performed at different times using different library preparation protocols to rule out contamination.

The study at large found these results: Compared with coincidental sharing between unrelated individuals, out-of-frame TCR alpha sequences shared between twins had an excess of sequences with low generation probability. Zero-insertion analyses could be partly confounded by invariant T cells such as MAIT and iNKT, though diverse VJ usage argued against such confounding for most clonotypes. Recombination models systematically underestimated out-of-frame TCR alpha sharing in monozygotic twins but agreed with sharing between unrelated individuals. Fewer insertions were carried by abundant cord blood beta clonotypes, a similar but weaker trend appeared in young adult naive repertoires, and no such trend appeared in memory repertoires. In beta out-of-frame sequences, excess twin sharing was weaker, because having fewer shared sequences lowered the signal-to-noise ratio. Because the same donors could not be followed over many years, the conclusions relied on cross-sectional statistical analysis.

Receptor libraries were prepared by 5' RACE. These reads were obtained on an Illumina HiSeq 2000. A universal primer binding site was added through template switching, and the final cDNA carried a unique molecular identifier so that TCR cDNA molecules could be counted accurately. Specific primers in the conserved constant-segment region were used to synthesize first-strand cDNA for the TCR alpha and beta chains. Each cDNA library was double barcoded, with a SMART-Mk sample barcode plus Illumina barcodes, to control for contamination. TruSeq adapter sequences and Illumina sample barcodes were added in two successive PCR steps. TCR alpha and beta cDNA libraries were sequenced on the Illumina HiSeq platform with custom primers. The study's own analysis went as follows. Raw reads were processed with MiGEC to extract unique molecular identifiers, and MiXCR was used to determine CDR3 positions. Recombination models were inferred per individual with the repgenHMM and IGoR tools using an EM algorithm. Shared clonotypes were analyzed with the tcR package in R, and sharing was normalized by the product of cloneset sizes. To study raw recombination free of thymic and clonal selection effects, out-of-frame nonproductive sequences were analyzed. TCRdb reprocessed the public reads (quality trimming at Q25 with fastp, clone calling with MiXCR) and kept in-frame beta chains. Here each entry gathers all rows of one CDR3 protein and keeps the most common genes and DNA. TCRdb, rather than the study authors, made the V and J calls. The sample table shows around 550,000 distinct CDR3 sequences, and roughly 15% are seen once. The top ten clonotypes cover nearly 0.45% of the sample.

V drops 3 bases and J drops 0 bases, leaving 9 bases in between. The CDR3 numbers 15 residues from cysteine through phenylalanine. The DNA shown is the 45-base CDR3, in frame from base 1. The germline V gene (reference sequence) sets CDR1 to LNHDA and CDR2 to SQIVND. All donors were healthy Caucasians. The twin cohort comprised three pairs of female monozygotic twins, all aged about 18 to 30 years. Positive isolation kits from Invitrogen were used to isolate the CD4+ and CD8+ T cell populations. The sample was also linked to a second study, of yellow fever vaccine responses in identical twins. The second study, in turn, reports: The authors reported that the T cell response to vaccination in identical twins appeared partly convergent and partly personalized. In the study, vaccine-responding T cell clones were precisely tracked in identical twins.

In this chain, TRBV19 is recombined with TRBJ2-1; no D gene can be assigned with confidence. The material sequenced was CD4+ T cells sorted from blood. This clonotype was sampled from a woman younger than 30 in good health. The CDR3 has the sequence CASSIGYNSYNEQFF. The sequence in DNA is TGTGCCAGTAGTATCGGTTATAACTCCTACAATGAGCAGTTCTTC.